This T cell receptor beta chain came from a study of blood T cells in healthy people across ages. Looking at the study overall: For every two T cells, template switching captured about one barcoded beta molecule.

The authors extracted at least 6 micrograms of total RNA per sample. Then a second PCR, running about 6 to 12 cycles, was carried out with a sample-barcoded 5' primer and a J-beta primer mix. TCRdb itself ran the 5' RACE reads through MiXCR, one entry per CDR3 protein. The data show 1.5 million to 2 million distinct CDR3 sequences, 28% seen once. This TCR derives from a woman in her 30s in good health. The sample was blood.

This chain's CDR3 is CASSEIKGEGYTF. The CDR3 coding sequence is TGTGCCAGCAGTGAAATTAAGGGGGAAGGCTACACCTTC. The V call is TRBV2, the J call TRBJ1-2; TRBD1 might be the D (6 bases). With 2 bases removed from V and 8 bases from J, the gap between germline ends came to 12 bases. CDR1 SNHLY and CDR2 FYNNEI come from the germline V gene. There are 13 residues in the CDR3.